Shown below are 31 T cell receptor beta chains from a single sample sequenced in a study of shared clonotypes between healthy human individuals. The assay was immunoSEQ multiplex PCR, and TCRdb's table has in-frame clones only and misses some. The sample shows a few million clones, over 90% of them seen only once. Material: naive CD4+ T cells from PBMCs. Subset: CD45RA+ positively selected. These TCRs come from a man aged 18 to 29 in good health. Some clones in this sample may be carry-over from other donors' samples.

With regard to this clone: This sample also contains other DNA sequences that code for the same CDR3. This rearrangement joins TRBV6-1 to TRBJ2-7; D ambiguous. The CDR3 spans 14 residues. The V gene's germline CDR1 is MNHNS and CDR2 SASEGT. Trimming stripped 2 bases from V and 3 bases from J, with 11 bases between. CDR3 in amino acids: CASSELGSYYEQYF. Written as DNA, the CDR3 is TGTGCCAGCAGTGAATTAGGCAGCTACTACGAGCAGTACTTC.

V and J are TRBV4-1 and TRBJ2-7, with D possibly TRBD1 on 5 matching bases. V was cut by 3 bases and J by 3 bases, with 15 bases left in between. The CDR3 contains 15 residues. Germline CDR1 and CDR2: MGHRA and YSYEKL. This CDR3 is CASSQDKVGIYEQYF. The CDR3 DNA reads as TGCGCCAGCAGCCAGGACAAGGTTGGAATCTACGAGCAGTACTTC.

The rearrangement links TRBV27 to TRBJ2-5, with 9 positions matching TRBD1. V shed 3 bases and J 7 bases; nucleotides not matched to a gene: 9. In germline, CDR1 is MNHEY, CDR2 SMNVEV (reference sequence). This CDR3 spans 15 amino acids. In DNA form, the CDR3 reads TGTGCCAGCAGTTTCTCCGGACAGGGGAAAGCGACCCAGTACTTC. Translated, it gives CASSFSGQGKATQYF.

The chain employs TRBV27 and TRBJ2-5; a weak D match, TRBD2 (6 bases). The CDR3 loop spans 18 amino acids. V lost 2 bases, J lost 4 bases, and 23 bases lay in between. Germline V gene sequence: CDR1 MNHEY, CDR2 SMNVEV (reference sequence). The CDR3 DNA reads TGTGCCAGCAGTTTAAGCTATAGGGTAGCGGACTTCCGAGAGACCCAGTACTTC. Residues: CASSLSYRVADFRETQYF.

This chain links TRBV11-2 with TRBJ1-4; 8 nucleotides agree with TRBD1. J lost 8 bases, V lost 4 bases, and 18 bases had no gene match. This CDR3 is 18 amino acids long. Germline CDR1 is SGHAT and CDR2 is FQNNGV. CDR3 DNA sequence: TGTGCCAGCAGCTCCCGGGGGGGGGACAGGAAGGAACGGGAAAAACTGTTTTTT. As protein: CASSSRGGDRKEREKLFF.

The V gene is TRBV28, the J gene TRBJ2-1; the D is unclear. The CDR3 runs to 11 residues. V shed 8 bases and J shed 8 bases, with 10 bases lying between them. Germline CDR1 MDHEN, CDR2 SYDVKM. CDR3 DNA: TGTGCCAGCCAGGTCGGAGATGAGCAGTTCTTC. Residues: CASQVGDEQFF.

This chain connects TRBV7-6 to TRBJ2-2; 7 nucleotides line up with TRBD2. This CDR3 has 17 residues. CDR1 and CDR2 from the germline V gene are SGHVS and FNYEAQ. Trimming took 1 base from V and 9 from J; bases not matched to a gene: 14. The CDR3 bases are TGTGCCAGCAGCTTAGAGGCTCTAGCGGAGCCAGGGAGGGAGCTGTTTTTT. Its translation is CASSLEALAEPGRELFF.

The V gene is TRBV6-5, the J gene TRBJ1-1; D remains ambiguous. V lost 6 bases and J 3 bases, leaving 11 bases between the germline ends. This CDR3 comprises 13 residues. Germline values: CDR1 MNHEY, CDR2 SVGAGI. The chain's CDR3 is CASSRNKHTEAFF. As DNA, the CDR3 is TGTGCCAGCAGCCGAAACAAGCACACTGAAGCTTTCTTT.

CDR3 coding DNA: TGTGCCAGCAGCCAGGGACAGGGGCATTTCAGTGAGCAGTTCTTC. Translated, it gives CASSQGQGHFSEQFF. The J gene is TRBJ2-1, the V gene TRBV7-6, with TRBD1 identical over 10 bases. The CDR3 has 15 residues. The germline V gene has CDR1 SGHVS and CDR2 FNYEAQ. V lost 5 bases, J lost 9 bases, and 10 bases stayed unmatched. The variable domain in full, completed from reference TRBV7-6 and TRBJ2-1, reads GAGVSQSPRYKVTKRGQDVALRCDPISGHVSLYWYRQALGQGPEFLTYFNYEAQQDKSGLPNDRFSAERPEGSISTLTIQRTEQRDSAMYRCASSQGQGHFSEQFFGPGTRLTVL.

Concerning this clone itself: An end of the junction differs from the germline gene, which may be a read error. The chain is built from TRBV7-2 and TRBJ2-1, with D possibly being TRBD2 (6 bases). Germline lookup yields CDR1 SGHTA and CDR2 FQGNSA. This CDR3 spans 11 amino acids. This CDR3 is CASSLGGPQVF. Written as DNA, the CDR3 is TGTGCCAGCAGCTTGGGGGGACCCCAGGTCTTC.

The chain carries TRBV30 and TRBJ2-4; 8 bases are shared with TRBD1. V dropped 1 base and J dropped 3; count of bases not matched to a gene: 2. Germline CDR1 GTSNPN, CDR2 SVGIG (reference sequence). This CDR3 has 14 amino acids. CDR3 DNA: TGTGCCTGGAGTGAAGGGACAGGCAAAAACATTCAGTACTTC. It is translated as CAWSEGTGKNIQYF.

This clone was detected once. J is TRBJ2-3 and V is TRBV6-1; D assignment may be TRBD1 or TRBD2 (5 bases each). Trimming took off 2 bases at V and 3 bases at J, with 15 bases between the two ends. The CDR3 consists of 16 residues. CDR1 MNHNS and CDR2 SASEGT come from the germline V gene. CDR3 sequence (DNA): TGTGCCAGCAGTGAACGTGGGACCTTTGGGACAGATACGCAGTATTTT. Amino acids: CASSERGTFGTDTQYF.

The chain uses TRBV7-8 and TRBJ1-1; D not resolved. This CDR3 region has 15 residues. Trimming removed 1 base at V and 6 bases at J, with 15 bases between. Per germline, CDR1 SGHVS and CDR2 FQNEAQ. The CDR3 protein is CASSLDEQFSSEAFF. The CDR3 DNA is TGTGCCAGCAGCTTAGACGAACAATTTAGCTCTGAAGCTTTCTTT.

Comments on this clone: In the same sample, other DNA sequences code for this CDR3. This chain links TRBV9 with TRBJ2-1, with 10 bases fitting TRBD2. Germline values: CDR1 SGDLS, CDR2 YYNGEE. V was pared by 3 bases and J by 2 bases, with 2 bases of the junction left unmatched. This CDR3 comprises 15 residues. The CDR3 DNA reads TGTGCCAGCAGCGCTAGCGGGAGCACCTACAATGAGCAGTTCTTC. Residues: CASSASGSTYNEQFF.

The V and J genes are TRBV30 and TRBJ1-4; D perhaps matches TRBD1 (5 bases). Trimming removed 0 bases from V and 8 bases from J, with 13 bases in between. Per germline, CDR1 GTSNPN and CDR2 SVGIG (reference sequence). This CDR3 has 14 residues. This CDR3 is CAWSVRQKGEKLFF. The CDR3 DNA reads as TGTGCCTGGAGTGTGAGACAGAAAGGGGAAAAACTGTTTTTT.

The chain couples TRBV7-2 to TRBJ1-1; a possible D gene is TRBD1 (6 bases). From germline, CDR1 is SGHTA and CDR2 FQGNSA. The CDR3 has 16 amino acids. The V end lost 3 bases, the J end lost 0 bases, and 14 bases lay between the germline ends. CDR3 DNA: TGTGCCAGCAGCTTTTACAGGGCTGGGATGAACACTGAAGCTTTCTTT. Its protein product is CASSFYRAGMNTEAFF.

The chain is built from TRBV7-2 and TRBJ2-5, with 9 bases aligning to TRBD2. Trimming cost V 0 bases and J 4 bases; bases outside gene matches: 3. Germline CDR1 is SGHTA and CDR2 is FQGNSA. This CDR3 is built from 15 residues. Written as DNA, the CDR3 is TGTGCCAGCAGCTTAGCCGGACTAGCGATAGAGACCCAGTACTTC. Translation gives CASSLAGLAIETQYF.

This clone is a singleton in its sample. The chain employs TRBV6-1 and TRBJ1-2; weak D call: TRBD1 (5 bases). This CDR3 region has 14 residues. The V end was cut by 6 bases, the J end by 2 bases, with 13 bases between. Germline CDR1 MNHNS, CDR2 SASEGT. The CDR3 DNA reads TGTGCCAGCAGCGTAAGGGGCCCCAACTATGGCTACACCTTC. This sequence encodes CASSVRGPNYGYTF.

The chain employs TRBV6-1 and TRBJ1-5, with 8 bases matching TRBD1. Unmatched junction bases numbered 7, after V lost 3 bases and J lost 6 bases. The CDR3 loop spans 15 amino acids. The V gene's germline CDR1 is MNHNS and CDR2 SASEGT. The CDR3 DNA sequence: TGTGCCAGCAGTGATCTCAGGGGGCGCGGTCAGCCCCAGCATTTT. This encodes CASSDLRGRGQPQHF.

The CDR3 loop reads CAIRQGSYNEQFF. CDR3 nucleotides: TGCGCCATCCGACAGGGTTCCTACAATGAGCAGTTCTTC. The chain carries TRBV4-1 and TRBJ2-1, with TRBD1 identical over 7 bases. This CDR3 comprises 13 residues. V shed 10 bases, J shed 1 base, and the junction held 4 bases outside the gene matches. Germline CDR1 MGHRA, CDR2 YSYEKL.

About this clone itself: The sample has other DNA sequences that encode this CDR3 too. This rearrangement joins TRBV7-9 to TRBJ2-7; TRBD2 agrees at 8 bases. Germline V lookup: CDR1 SEHNR, CDR2 FQNEAQ (reference sequence). V shed 5 bases and J 2 bases; nucleotides not matched to a gene: 5. The CDR3 length is 14 residues. CDR3 residues: CASSRSGRAYEQYF. In DNA, the CDR3 is TGTGCCAGCAGCCGAAGCGGGAGAGCCTACGAGCAGTACTTC.

This chain joins TRBV10-3 and TRBJ2-3, with D possibly matching TRBD1 (5 bases). The germline V gene encodes CDR1 ENHRY and CDR2 SYGVKD. Trimming cost V 0 bases and J 8 bases, with 15 bases left between them. The CDR3 loop spans 15 amino acids. The CDR3 loop reads CAISESKSAQGTQYF. The CDR3 bases are TGTGCCATCAGTGAGTCGAAATCCGCGCAGGGTACGCAGTATTTT.

V usage is TRBV27 and J usage is TRBJ2-5; 14 nucleotides line up with TRBD2. J gave up 6 bases and V 10 bases, and 7 bases lay outside the gene matches. The germline CDR1 and CDR2 sequences are MNHEY and SMNVEV (reference sequence). The CDR3 sequence is 14 residues long. The CDR3 coding sequence is TGTGCCACCGGGACTAGCGGGAGTATCAAGACCCAGTACTTC. Encoded protein: CATGTSGSIKTQYF.

The chain recombines TRBV7-2 with TRBJ2-7; 11 bases are shared with TRBD1. The CDR3 loop spans 17 amino acids. Germline V CDR1 and CDR2: SGHTA, FQGNSA. J gave up 2 bases and V 1 base, and 7 bases lay outside the gene matches. The chain's CDR3 is CASSLVWTGGTPYEQYF. The CDR3 nucleotides are TGTGCCAGCAGCTTAGTATGGACAGGGGGCACTCCCTACGAGCAGTACTTC.

This clone occurred a few times. This chain links TRBV18 with TRBJ2-3, with D unclear. Trimming took 6 bases from V and 0 from J, leaving 10 bases between them. The germline gives CDR1 KGHSH, CDR2 LQKENI. The CDR3 has 14 amino acids. The CDR3 protein is CASSRRRSTDTQYF. In nucleotides, the CDR3 is TGTGCCAGCTCTCGTCGGCGGAGCACAGATACGCAGTATTTT. Full variable domain (rest looked up from reference TRBV18 and TRBJ2-3): NAGVMQNPRHLVRRRGQEARLRCSPMKGHSHVYWYRQLPEEGLKFMVYLQKENIIDESGMPKERFSAEFPKEGPSILRIQQVVRGDSAAYFCASSRRRSTDTQYFGPGTRLTVL.

The rearrangement joins TRBV19 to TRBJ1-5; D gene ambiguous. Germline values: CDR1 LNHDA, CDR2 SQIVND (reference sequence). The CDR3 consists of 16 residues. V lost 1 base and J 0 bases, leaving 10 bases between the germline ends. The CDR3 DNA reads as TGTGCCAGTAGTATAGCAGGAACTGATAGCAATCAGCCCCAGCATTTT. Its protein is CASSIAGTDSNQPQHF.

The CDR3 region is CASSLTGSAFYGYTF. CDR3 nucleotides: TGTGCCAGCAGTTTGACAGGGTCGGCTTTTTATGGCTACACCTTC. The rearrangement joins TRBV28 to TRBJ1-2; 7 bases fit TRBD1. The CDR3 runs 15 residues. J was trimmed by 5 bases and V by 3 bases; bases with no gene match: 9. The germline V gene has CDR1 MDHEN and CDR2 SYDVKM.

The V gene is TRBV10-3, the J gene TRBJ1-5, with D perhaps TRBD1 (6 bases). Germline V CDR1 and CDR2: ENHRY, SYGVKD. Trimming cost V 5 bases and J 5 bases, with 22 bases left between them. The CDR3 is 17 residues long. The CDR3 nucleotides are TGTGCCATCAGTAACCCCGAGGCAGGGGTGGTACATCAGCCCCAGCATTTT. It is translated as CAISNPEAGVVHQPQHF.

On this clone: Distinct nucleotide sequences in the sample also encode this CDR3. The V call is TRBV10-3, the J call TRBJ2-7; D unclear. The CDR3 runs to 12 residues. From germline, CDR1 is ENHRY and CDR2 SYGVKD. With 0 bases removed from V and 4 bases from J, the gap between germline ends came to 4 bases. CDR3 sequence reads: CAISESGYEQYF. The CDR3 DNA reads TGTGCCATCAGTGAGTCGGGGTACGAGCAGTACTTC.

The chain recombines TRBV6-5 with TRBJ1-3; no definite D call. V was shortened by 7 bases and J by 4 bases, with 8 bases between the two germline ends. In germline, CDR1 is MNHEY, CDR2 SVGAGI. CDR3 length: 12 amino acids. The CDR3 region is CASMGYGNTIYF. As DNA, the CDR3 is TGTGCCAGCATGGGGTACGGAAACACCATATATTTT.

This clone was seen only once. Other DNA sequences in this specimen translate into the identical CDR3. This chain uses TRBV5-1 with TRBJ2-2; the D gene could be TRBD1 or TRBD2 (5 bases each). Trimming cost V 4 bases and J 1 base, with 8 bases left between them. This CDR3 is built from 14 residues. CDR1 SGHRS and CDR2 YFSETQ come from the germline V gene. CDR3 sequence reads: CASSRDGNTGELFF. DNA for the CDR3: TGCGCCAGCAGCAGGGACGGGAACACCGGGGAGCTGTTTTTT.